This record concerns one TCR beta chain sequence. Its specificity is not known. These data originate in a study of cytomegalovirus exposure and HLA in healthy donors. A multiplex PCR was run with 60 Vbeta primers and 13 Jbeta primers. The assay was immunoSEQ multiplex PCR, and TCRdb's table has in-frame clones only and misses some. Among about 98,000 clones, roughly 80% were seen once, and the ten largest hold approximately 15%. Regarding the study as a whole: The study had only CMV serostatus as immune exposure information. TCR beta sequences reportedly predicted the HLA-A and HLA-B alleles of most subjects accurately. When presence/absence was analysed, sequencing depth was taken to be roughly uniform across donors. Earlier analysis looked at TCR beta V segments, and most were productive about 90% or about 30% of the time.

J lost 7 bases, V lost 4 bases, and 5 bases had no gene match. Germline V gives CDR1 SGHNT, CDR2 YENEEA. This CDR3 has 14 amino acids. This chain uses TRBV11-3 with TRBJ2-1, with TRBD1 matching 9 bases. The TCR comes from a man aged 55 to 70 in good health and CMV-seropositive. The sample consisted of PBMCs. The CDR3 DNA reads TGTGCCAGCAGCTCCCGGACAGGGGTGAATGAGCAGTTCTTC. The encoded protein is CASSSRTGVNEQFF.